This T cell receptor (beta chain) was found in a study of CXCR3-negative and CXCR3-positive naive CD8 T cells. UMI-labeled 5' RACE yielded the TRB cDNA libraries. One entry per CDR3 protein, without DNA, is what TCRdb gives after re-calling the 5' RACE reads. The repertoire table contains several thousand distinct CDR3 sequences. The CDR3 consists of 14 residues. The germline CDR1 and CDR2 sequences are MNHEY and SVGAGI. Sequenced material: naive CXCR3- CD8+ T cells from blood. Subset specified: CD45RO-CCR7+CD27+CD95- naive CD8+ T cells lacking CXCR3 (TNR3-). This TCR was sampled from a human donor in good health. Some clones in this sample may be carry-over from other donors' samples. The chain uses TRBV6-5 and TRBJ2-7; TCRdb's D gene call, TRBD2, goes unchecked for lack of DNA. CDR3: CASRPQAASGEQYF.